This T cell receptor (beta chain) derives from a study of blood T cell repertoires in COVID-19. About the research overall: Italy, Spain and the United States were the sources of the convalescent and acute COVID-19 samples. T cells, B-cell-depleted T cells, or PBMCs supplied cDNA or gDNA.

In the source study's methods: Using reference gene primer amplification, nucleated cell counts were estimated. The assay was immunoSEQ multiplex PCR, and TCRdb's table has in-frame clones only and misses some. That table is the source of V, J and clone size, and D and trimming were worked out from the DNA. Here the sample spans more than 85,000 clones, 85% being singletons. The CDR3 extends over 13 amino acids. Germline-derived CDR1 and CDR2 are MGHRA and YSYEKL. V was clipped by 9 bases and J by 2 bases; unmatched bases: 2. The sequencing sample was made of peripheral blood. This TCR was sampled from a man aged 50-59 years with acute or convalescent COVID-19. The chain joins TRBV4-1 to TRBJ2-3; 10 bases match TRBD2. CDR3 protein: CASSGGSTDTQYF. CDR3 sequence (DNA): TGCGCCAGTAGCGGGGGGTCCACAGATACGCAGTATTTT.